These 17 T cell receptor beta chains share one sample of origin, sequenced in a study of beta chain features in type 1 diabetes. What was sequenced were expressed TCRB transcripts, since all of the isolated RNA had been reverse transcribed. The protocol was immunoSEQ multiplex PCR, while the TCRdb copy is restricted to in-frame clones and leaves out a portion. Among under 400,000 clones listed, roughly 21% were seen once. The specimen was naive CD4+ T cells from blood. Receptor source: a young woman in good health.

J is TRBJ1-1 and V is TRBV29-1; a weak D match, TRBD1 (6 bases). This CDR3 comprises 12 residues. Germline V gene sequence: CDR1 SQVTM, CDR2 ANQGSEA. V was trimmed by 8 bases and J by 2 bases, leaving 12 bases between them. CDR3: CSTRTDNTEAFF. The CDR3 DNA is TGCAGCACCCGGACAGACAACACTGAAGCTTTCTTT.

This sequence joins TRBV30 and TRBJ1-2, with TRBD1 matching 8 bases. V dropped 2 bases and J dropped 7; count of bases not matched to a gene: 9. Germline-derived CDR1 and CDR2 are GTSNPN and SVGIG (reference sequence). This CDR3 has 14 amino acids. The CDR3 nucleotides read TGTGCCTGGAGTCTCGACAGGGGTGACGGTGGCTACACCTTC. Amino acids: CAWSLDRGDGGYTF.

The gene calls are TRBV28 and TRBJ2-3; 7 nucleotides agree with TRBD2. J gave up 9 bases and V 5 bases, and 11 bases lay outside the gene matches. Germline CDR1 and CDR2: MDHEN and SYDVKM. This CDR3 is 14 amino acids long. The CDR3: CASSPGLGRDTQYF. DNA for the CDR3: TGTGCCAGCAGTCCTGGACTAGGGCGCGACACGCAGTATTTT.

This clone has a handful of counts. The chain is built from TRBV20-1 and TRBJ2-3, with TRBD2 matching 7 bases. Germline CDR1 and CDR2: DFQATT and SNEGSKA (reference sequence). The CDR3 is made up of 11 amino acids. V dropped 6 bases and J dropped 14; count of bases not matched to a gene: 11. The CDR3 nucleotides read TGCAGTGCCAGGCAGCGGGACGCCGCGTATTTT. Amino acids: CSARQRDAAYF.

Only a few counts were recorded for this clone. The chain has TRBV2 and TRBJ2-1; 10 bases map to TRBD2. Germline values: CDR1 SNHLY, CDR2 FYNNEI. V lost 2 bases and J lost 1; bases outside the gene matches: 8. The CDR3 length is 18 residues. The CDR3 sequence is CASSELVTSGVSYNEQFF. The CDR3 bases are TGTGCCAGCAGTGAACTAGTCACTAGCGGGGTTTCCTACAATGAGCAGTTCTTC.

V is TRBV18 and J is TRBJ1-1; TRBD1 is a possible D gene (6 bases). This CDR3 is built from 15 residues. Per germline, CDR1 KGHSH and CDR2 LQKENI. Between the trimmed V and J ends, which lost 6 bases and 0 bases, there was a span of 14 bases. The CDR3 loop reads CASSLSQGMNTEAFF. Written as DNA, the CDR3 is TGTGCCAGCTCCCTATCTCAGGGGATGAACACTGAAGCTTTCTTT.

The gene calls are TRBV6-4 and TRBJ2-6; D gene unclear. With 3 bases removed from V and 2 bases from J, the gap between germline ends came to 17 bases. CDR1 is MRHNA, CDR2 SNTAGT, per germline. The CDR3 covers 18 residues. The CDR3 nucleotides read TGTGCCAGCAGTGAAATCTTTCAGGATTCTGCTGGGGCCAACGTCCTGACTTTC. As protein: CASSEIFQDSAGANVLTF.

This chain connects TRBV18 to TRBJ2-3, with 8 positions matching TRBD2. Germline lookup yields CDR1 KGHSH and CDR2 LQKENI. Trimming at V came to 6 bases and at J to 3 bases, leaving 2 bases not matched to a gene. The CDR3 consists of 13 residues. CDR3 sequence (DNA): TGTGCCAGCTCTACGGGGGGGACAGATACGCAGTATTTT. Translation: CASSTGGTDTQYF.

The rearrangement joins TRBV30 to TRBJ1-3, with D perhaps TRBD1 (6 bases). Deletions cut 4 bases from V and 1 base from J, with 11 bases between. Germline CDR1 reads GTSNPN; CDR2 reads SVGIG (reference sequence). This CDR3 comprises 14 residues. Here the CDR3 reads CAWTGQESGNTIYF. In DNA form, the CDR3 reads TGTGCCTGGACGGGACAAGAGTCTGGAAACACCATATATTTT. Full variable domain (remainder filled in from reference TRBV30 and TRBJ1-3): SQTIHQWPATLVQPVGSPLSLECTVEGTSNPNLYWYRQAAGRGLQLLFYSVGIGQISSEVPQNLSASRPQDRQFILSSKKLLLSDSGFYLCAWTGQESGNTIYFGEGSWLTVV.

This clone turned up a few times. This rearrangement joins TRBV9 to TRBJ2-3; 9 bases are shared with TRBD1. The CDR3 runs to 14 residues. J was trimmed by 4 bases and V by 5 bases; bases with no gene match: 5. Looked up from germline, CDR1 is SGDLS and CDR2 is YYNGEE. CDR3 sequence: CASSRQGGPDTQYF. The CDR3 region has the DNA TGTGCCAGCAGTAGACAGGGGGGCCCAGATACGCAGTATTTT.

The gene calls are TRBV30 and TRBJ2-7; TRBD1 might be the D (5 bases). Trimming took off 1 base at V and 1 base at J, with 11 bases between the two ends. The CDR3 extends over 14 amino acids. CDR1 is GTSNPN and CDR2 is SVGIG in the germline V gene (reference sequence). Written as DNA, the CDR3 is TGTGCCTGGAGTGAGGGGTTAGGGTCCTACGAGCAGTACTTC. Its protein is CAWSEGLGSYEQYF.

This clone was recorded a few times. This chain uses TRBV30 with TRBJ1-5, with 10 bases matching TRBD1. J gave up 4 bases and V 3 bases, and 3 bases lay outside the gene matches. This CDR3 spans 14 amino acids. In germline, CDR1 is GTSNPN, CDR2 SVGIG (reference sequence). CDR3 sequence (DNA): TGTGCCTGGAGAAGGACAGGGGGTAATCAGCCCCAGCATTTT. It encodes CAWRRTGGNQPQHF.

This chain joins TRBV7-2 and TRBJ2-5; 9 bases agree with TRBD2. This CDR3 contains 16 residues. The germline gives CDR1 SGHTA, CDR2 FQGNSA. After removal of 1 base from V and 5 bases from J, the junction contained 8 bases not matched to a gene. The CDR3 protein is CASSLGGSGGHETQYF. CDR3 DNA sequence: TGTGCCAGCAGCTTAGGAGGCAGCGGGGGGCATGAGACCCAGTACTTC. Full variable domain (missing parts from reference TRBV7-2 and TRBJ2-5): GAGVSQSPSNKVTEKGKDVELRCDPISGHTALYWYRQSLGQGLEFLIYFQGNSAPDKSGLPSDRFSAERTGGSVSTLTIQRTQQEDSAVYLCASSLGGSGGHETQYFGPGTRLLVL.

The chain employs TRBV9 and TRBJ2-3; D call uncertain. V gave up 0 bases and J gave up 0 bases, with 11 bases separating them. This CDR3 has 16 amino acids. Germline V gene sequence: CDR1 SGDLS, CDR2 YYNGEE. The CDR3 protein is CASSVAAQPSTDTQYF. The DNA for the CDR3 is TGTGCCAGCAGCGTAGCTGCACAGCCTAGCACAGATACGCAGTATTTT.

The gene calls are TRBV9 and TRBJ2-3; perhaps TRBD2 as D (6 bases). The CDR3 extends over 17 amino acids. The V end was cut by 0 bases, the J end by 0 bases, with 14 bases between. Germline lookup yields CDR1 SGDLS and CDR2 YYNGEE. This CDR3 is CASSVVAGMTSTDTQYF. CDR3 coding DNA: TGTGCCAGCAGCGTAGTTGCGGGGATGACTAGCACAGATACGCAGTATTTT.

The chain joins TRBV11-2 to TRBJ2-2; D might be TRBD2 (6 bases). Trimming removed 5 bases at V and 0 bases at J, with 10 bases between. The CDR3 consists of 15 residues. Germline lookup yields CDR1 SGHAT and CDR2 FQNNGV. CDR3 protein: CASSLGLANTGELFF. The DNA for the CDR3 is TGTGCCAGCAGCCTGGGACTGGCGAACACCGGGGAGCTGTTTTTT.

The chain joins TRBV10-3 to TRBJ1-5; D not certain. Germline V lookup: CDR1 ENHRY, CDR2 SYGVKD. Trimming pared 9 bases from V and 0 bases from J, leaving 9 bases between. The CDR3 covers 13 residues. DNA for the CDR3: TGTGCCATTCGCGGGGATAGCAATCAGCCCCAGCATTTT. It specifies CAIRGDSNQPQHF.